The 23 T cell receptor beta chains below were found in one sample sequenced in a study of T cells in Graves' hyperthyroidism and ophthalmopathy. RNA transcripts served as the template for amplifying TCR beta CDR3 regions. With the HTBI primer set, the TCR CDR3 went through a first round of RT-PCR. TCRdb re-analysed the multiplex PCR reads in MiXCR, keeping a single row per CDR3 protein. The top ten clones hold roughly 47% of a sample with 490,000 or so distinct CDR3 sequences, just under 20% of them seen once. Sequenced input: blood. These receptors originate from a man between 35 and 55 years old with Graves' ophthalmopathy.

In its sample, this clonotype was seen many times. The chain couples TRBV6-1 to TRBJ2-7; tentatively, D is TRBD2 (6 bases). CDR1 and CDR2 (germline): MNHNS, SASEGT. This CDR3 is built from 15 residues. Trimming stripped 8 bases from V and 1 base from J, with 18 bases between. The CDR3 DNA follows: TGTGCCAGCCGCCGCGCTGGGGGAGGATCCTACGAGCAGTACTTC. The encoded protein is CASRRAGGGSYEQYF.

This clonotype was detected ten times or more. The chain recombines TRBV7-8 with TRBJ1-1; D uncertain. From germline, CDR1 is SGHVS and CDR2 FQNEAQ. Trimming stripped 5 bases from V and 1 base from J, with 14 bases between. This CDR3 spans 15 amino acids. The CDR3 DNA reads TGTGCCAGCAGCCCCAGAGCGGGCCGGAACACTGAAGCTTTCTTT. This gives the protein CASSPRAGRNTEAFF.

This rearrangement joins TRBV10-3 to TRBJ2-5; D gene uncertain. Germline-derived CDR1 and CDR2 are ENHRY and SYGVKD. Trimming removed 0 bases at V and 3 bases at J, with 14 bases between. The CDR3 contains 16 residues. CDR3 sequence reads: CAISESERPREETQYF. The CDR3, as DNA: TGTGCCATCAGTGAGTCGGAGCGCCCCCGAGAAGAGACCCAGTACTTC.

The V gene is TRBV19, the J gene TRBJ2-2; TRBD1 agrees at 9 bases. This CDR3 is built from 16 residues. Trimming removed 3 bases from V and 4 bases from J; junction bases left unmatched: 6. Germline CDR1 reads LNHDA; CDR2 reads SQIVND (reference sequence). This CDR3 reads CASSIGQGYRTGELFF. DNA for the CDR3: TGTGCCAGTAGTATCGGACAGGGGTATCGCACCGGGGAGCTGTTTTTT.

This clonotype was counted between two and nine times. The gene calls are TRBV28 and TRBJ2-7; 9 bases match TRBD1. V trimming: 2 bases; J trimming: 7 bases; junction bases outside the gene matches: 9. The CDR3 runs 15 residues. Germline CDR1 and CDR2: MDHEN and SYDVKM. The CDR3 nucleotides read TGTGCCAGCAGTTTAGCCGGGACAGGGTCGGGTGAGCAGTACTTC. It is translated as CASSLAGTGSGEQYF.

This clonotype was seen many times. This chain uses TRBV28 with TRBJ1-2; 8 bases map to TRBD1. The germline V gene has CDR1 MDHEN and CDR2 SYDVKM. V shed 3 bases and J 6 bases; nucleotides not matched to a gene: 6. The CDR3 is 14 amino acids. The CDR3 region has the DNA TGTGCCAGCAGTTTCTTGAGACAGGGGAATGGCTACACCTTC. Its protein is CASSFLRQGNGYTF.

The J gene is TRBJ1-4, the V gene TRBV25-1, with 9 bases fitting TRBD1. Germline lookup yields CDR1 MGHDK and CDR2 SYGVNS. The CDR3 has 14 amino acids. The V gene end was trimmed by 8 bases and the J gene end by 7 bases; junction bases not matched to a gene: 8. The DNA for the CDR3 is TGTGCCAGCGCCCTGACAGGGGGGGGTGAAAAACTGTTTTTT. This sequence encodes CASALTGGGEKLFF.

The sample holds a few counts of this clonotype. The V gene is TRBV5-1, the J gene TRBJ2-7; no clear D. Germline loops: CDR1 SGHRS, CDR2 YFSETQ. The CDR3 runs to 15 residues. The ends were cut back, 0 bases at V and 3 bases at J, with 13 bases in the middle. In DNA form, the CDR3 reads TGCGCCAGCAGCTTGGAGTCCCAACCCAACTACGAGCAGTACTTC. Its translation is CASSLESQPNYEQYF.

This chain uses TRBV5-1 with TRBJ1-1, with TRBD1 matching over 7 bases. The CDR3 covers 15 residues. V shed 2 bases and J 4 bases; nucleotides not matched to a gene: 8. Germline V CDR1 and CDR2: SGHRS, YFSETQ. Written as DNA, the CDR3 is TGCGCCAGCAGCTTTGGAGGGGGCCGGGGCACTGAAGCTTTCTTT. Translated, it gives CASSFGGGRGTEAFF.

This clonotype is a singleton in its sample. The chain carries TRBV19 and TRBJ2-3, with D maybe TRBD1 (6 bases). The CDR3 is made up of 18 amino acids. CDR1 and CDR2 from the germline V gene are LNHDA and SQIVND (reference sequence). Trimming shortened V by 3 bases and J by 0 bases, and 19 bases separated the two germline ends. CDR3 sequence (DNA): TGTGCCAGTAGTATTACGTTTCAATGGGACATTAGCACAGATACGCAGTATTTT. This gives the protein CASSITFQWDISTDTQYF.

This chain joins TRBV20-1 and TRBJ1-4; TRBD1 matches at 7 bases. The CDR3 is made up of 11 amino acids. Germline V gene data show CDR1 as DFQATT and CDR2 as SNEGSKA (reference sequence). The CDR3: CSRQGIGKLFF. CDR3 DNA sequence: TGCAGCAGACAGGGCATTGGAAAACTGTTTTTT.

This clonotype was seen at least ten times. The chain joins TRBV7-2 to TRBJ2-7; no firm D call. CDR1 is SGHTA and CDR2 is FQGNSA in the germline V gene. V was cut by 5 bases and J by 3 bases, with 5 bases left in between. The CDR3 spans 11 residues. CDR3 region: CASSTFYEQYF. CDR3 nucleotides: TGTGCCAGCAGCACCTTCTACGAGCAGTACTTC.

This clonotype was seen only a few times. The chain combines TRBV12-5 with TRBJ2-2; 7 nucleotides agree with TRBD2. This CDR3 is 17 amino acids long. Germline loops: CDR1 LGHNT, CDR2 FRNRAP. J lost 5 bases, V lost 0 bases, and 9 bases had no gene match. CDR3 region: CASGLVQGGSHTGELFF. The CDR3 DNA follows: TGTGCTAGTGGTTTGGTACAAGGCGGGAGCCATACCGGGGAGCTGTTTTTT.

This clonotype was picked up a small number of times. V is TRBV7-3 and J is TRBJ2-2; perhaps D is TRBD1 or TRBD2 (5 bases each). V lost 4 bases, J lost 0 bases, and 12 bases lay in between. There are 16 residues in the CDR3. Germline assignment: CDR1 SGHTA and CDR2 FQGTGA. CDR3 region: CASSSRPGPNTGELFF. In nucleotides, the CDR3 is TGTGCCAGCAGCTCAAGACCGGGGCCGAACACCGGGGAGCTGTTTTTT.

This clonotype appeared many times. The J gene is TRBJ1-1, the V gene TRBV12-3 or TRBV12-4, with TRBD1 as a possible D gene (6 bases). Trimming left V 5 bases short and J 7 bases short, with 17 bases between. This CDR3 region has 14 residues. CDR3 sequence (DNA): TGTGCCAGCAGTGCCGGGACAAAAAGGGGTGAAGCTTTCTTT. Encoded protein: CASSAGTKRGEAFF.

CDR3 DNA: TGTGCCAGCGGATACCCCCCTACCGGGACTAGCGGCCGCGGGCATACGCAGTATTTT. Translation gives CASGYPPTGTSGRGHTQYF. This chain joins TRBV11-2 and TRBJ2-3; 11 bases fit TRBD2. The CDR3 has 19 residues. V lost 8 bases and J lost 7; bases outside the gene matches: 23. Germline assignment: CDR1 SGHAT and CDR2 FQNNGV.

The CDR3 protein is CASSPTYSYNEQFF. CDR3 in DNA: TGTGCCAGCAGTCCGACTTACTCCTACAATGAGCAGTTCTTC. The chain combines TRBV7-2 with TRBJ2-1; D gene uncertain. CDR3 length: 14 residues. Germline V gene sequence: CDR1 SGHTA, CDR2 FQGNSA. The ends were cut back, 6 bases at V and 0 bases at J, with 9 bases in the middle.

The chain has TRBV27 and TRBJ2-7; D tentatively reads TRBD1 or TRBD2 (5 bases each). The germline gives CDR1 MNHEY, CDR2 SMNVEV (reference sequence). The CDR3 runs 13 residues. The ends were cut back, 7 bases at V and 6 bases at J, with 16 bases in the middle. This chain's CDR3 is CASTLGPGGEQYF. For the CDR3, the DNA is TGTGCCAGCACCCTGGGACCGGGCGGCGAGCAGTACTTC.

This clonotype was detected only a few times. The chain combines TRBV30 with TRBJ2-3; D unresolved. Germline CDR1 and CDR2: GTSNPN and SVGIG (reference sequence). Trimming shortened V by 1 base and J by 1 base, and 3 bases separated the two germline ends. CDR3 length equals 12 residues. The CDR3 nucleotides are TGTGCCTGGAGTGCTGGCACAGATACGCAGTATTTT. Protein sequence: CAWSAGTDTQYF.

Many counts were recorded for this clonotype. The V call is TRBV7-3, the J call TRBJ2-2; tentatively, D is TRBD1 or TRBD2 (6 bases each). V lost 7 bases and J 4 bases, leaving 16 bases between the germline ends. Germline CDR1 is SGHTA and CDR2 is FQGTGA. This CDR3 comprises 15 residues. The CDR3 region has the DNA TGTGCCAGCACCCGATTGGGGGGCACCACCGGGGAGCTGTTTTTT. It translates to CASTRLGGTTGELFF.

This clonotype was recorded at least ten times. J is TRBJ2-3 and V is TRBV2, with 8 bases fitting TRBD1. V lost 11 bases to trimming and J lost 2 bases; unmatched junction nucleotides: 9. CDR1 SNHLY and CDR2 FYNNEI come from the germline V gene. The CDR3 loop spans 14 amino acids. The DNA for the CDR3 is TGTGCCCCAGGGGGCGGGGCCCACACAGATACGCAGTATTTT. Translated: CAPGGGAHTDTQYF.

CDR3 in amino acids: CASYNGGGGYNEQFF. Here the CDR3 DNA reads TGCGCCAGCTACAATGGGGGGGGGGGCTACAATGAGCAGTTCTTC. This chain connects TRBV5-1 to TRBJ2-1; 7 bases align to TRBD2. CDR3 size: 15 residues. Losses at the gene ends were 7 bases for V and 3 bases for J; bases not matched to a gene: 10. Germline CDR1 SGHRS, CDR2 YFSETQ.

As to this clonotype: The conserved final phenylalanine or tryptophan is absent from the CDR3, which likely points to a read error. This chain links TRBV11-2 with TRBJ2-5; 8 bases are shared with TRBD2. Trimming took 5 bases from V and 1 from J; bases not matched to a gene: 3. CDR3 size: 14 residues. Germline CDR1 and CDR2: SGHAT and FQNNGV. In DNA, the CDR3 is TGTGCCAGCAGCCCAGGACTAGCCCAAGAGACCCAGTACTGC. Translating gives CASSPGLAQETQYC.